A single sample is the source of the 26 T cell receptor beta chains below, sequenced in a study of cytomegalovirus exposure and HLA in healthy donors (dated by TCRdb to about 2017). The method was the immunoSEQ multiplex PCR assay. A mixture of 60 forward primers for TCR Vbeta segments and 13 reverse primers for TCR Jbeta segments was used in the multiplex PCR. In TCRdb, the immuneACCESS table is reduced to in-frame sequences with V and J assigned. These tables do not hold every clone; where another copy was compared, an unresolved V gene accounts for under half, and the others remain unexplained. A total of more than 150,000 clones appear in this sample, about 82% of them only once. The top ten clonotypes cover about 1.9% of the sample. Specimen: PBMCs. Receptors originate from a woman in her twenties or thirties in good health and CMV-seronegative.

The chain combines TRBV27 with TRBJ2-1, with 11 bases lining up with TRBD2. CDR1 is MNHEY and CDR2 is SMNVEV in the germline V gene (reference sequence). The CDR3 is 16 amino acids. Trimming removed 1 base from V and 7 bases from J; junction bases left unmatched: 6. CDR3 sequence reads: CASSLWRLAGGNEQFF. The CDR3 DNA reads TGTGCCAGCAGTTTATGGCGCCTAGCGGGGGGTAATGAGCAGTTCTTC.

In nucleotides, the CDR3 is TGCAGCGTTGGCGGGATTAATGGCTACACCTTC. As protein: CSVGGINGYTF. This chain connects TRBV29-1 to TRBJ1-2; D is ambiguous. There are 11 residues in the CDR3. V lost 4 bases and J lost 6, with 9 bases in between. The germline V gene has CDR1 SQVTM and CDR2 ANQGSEA.

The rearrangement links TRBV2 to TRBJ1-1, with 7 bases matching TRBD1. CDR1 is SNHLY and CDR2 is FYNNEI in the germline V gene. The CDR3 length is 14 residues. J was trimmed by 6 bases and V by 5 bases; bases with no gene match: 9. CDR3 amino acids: CASSSYRGRAEAFF. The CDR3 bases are TGTGCCAGCAGTTCTTACAGGGGCAGAGCTGAAGCTTTCTTT.

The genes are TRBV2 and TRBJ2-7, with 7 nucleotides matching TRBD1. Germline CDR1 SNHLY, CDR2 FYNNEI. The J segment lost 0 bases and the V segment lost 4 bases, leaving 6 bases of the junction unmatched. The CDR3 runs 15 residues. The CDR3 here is CASSADRASSYEQYF. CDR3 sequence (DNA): TGTGCCAGCAGTGCTGACAGGGCTAGCTCCTACGAGCAGTACTTC.

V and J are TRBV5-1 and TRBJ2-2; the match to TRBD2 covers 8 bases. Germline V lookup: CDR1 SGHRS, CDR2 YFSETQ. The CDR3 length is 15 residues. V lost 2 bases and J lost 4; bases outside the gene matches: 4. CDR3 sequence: CASSFGGAGTGELFF. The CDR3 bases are TGCGCCAGCAGCTTCGGGGGGGCAGGCACCGGGGAGCTGTTTTTT.

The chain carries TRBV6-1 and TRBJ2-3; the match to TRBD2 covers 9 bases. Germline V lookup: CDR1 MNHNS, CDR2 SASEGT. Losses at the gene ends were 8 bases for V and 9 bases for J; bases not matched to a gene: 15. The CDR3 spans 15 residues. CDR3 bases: TGTGCCAGCTCCGTCCAGCGGGAGGTGATCGGGACGCAGTATTTT. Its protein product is CASSVQREVIGTQYF.

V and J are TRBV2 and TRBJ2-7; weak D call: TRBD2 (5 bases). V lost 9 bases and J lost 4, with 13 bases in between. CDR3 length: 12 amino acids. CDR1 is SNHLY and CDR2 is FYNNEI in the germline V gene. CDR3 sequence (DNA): TGTGCCAGTCGGGGTAGCGTGTACGAGCAGTACTTC. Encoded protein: CASRGSVYEQYF.

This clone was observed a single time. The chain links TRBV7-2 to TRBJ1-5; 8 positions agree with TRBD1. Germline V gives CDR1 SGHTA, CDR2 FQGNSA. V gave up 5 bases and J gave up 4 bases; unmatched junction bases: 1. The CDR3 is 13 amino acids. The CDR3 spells CASSRTGNQPQHF. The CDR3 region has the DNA TGTGCCAGCAGCAGGACAGGGAATCAGCCCCAGCATTTT.

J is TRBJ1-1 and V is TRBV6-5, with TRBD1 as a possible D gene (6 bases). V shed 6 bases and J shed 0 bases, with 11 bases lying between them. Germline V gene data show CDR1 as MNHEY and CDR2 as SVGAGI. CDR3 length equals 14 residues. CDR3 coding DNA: TGTGCCAGCAGCGAACAGGGCCTGAACACTGAAGCTTTCTTT. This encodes CASSEQGLNTEAFF.

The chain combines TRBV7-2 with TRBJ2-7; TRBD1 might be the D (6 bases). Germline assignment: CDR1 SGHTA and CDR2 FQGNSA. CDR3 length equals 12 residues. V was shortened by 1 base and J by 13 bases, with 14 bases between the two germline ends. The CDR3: CASSLDGQGPYF. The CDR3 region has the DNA TGTGCCAGCAGCTTAGATGGTCAGGGGCCCTACTTC. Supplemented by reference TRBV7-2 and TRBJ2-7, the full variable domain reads GAGVSQSPSNKVTEKGKDVELRCDPISGHTALYWYRQSLGQGLEFLIYFQGNSAPDKSGLPSDRFSAERTGGSVSTLTIQRTQQEDSAVYLCASSLDGQGPYFGPGTRLTVT.

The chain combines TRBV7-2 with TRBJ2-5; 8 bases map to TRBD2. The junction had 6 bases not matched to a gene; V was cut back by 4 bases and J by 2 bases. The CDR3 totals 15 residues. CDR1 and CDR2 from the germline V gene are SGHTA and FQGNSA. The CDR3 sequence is CASSWASGWQETQYF. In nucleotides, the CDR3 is TGTGCCAGCAGCTGGGCTAGCGGGTGGCAAGAGACCCAGTACTTC.

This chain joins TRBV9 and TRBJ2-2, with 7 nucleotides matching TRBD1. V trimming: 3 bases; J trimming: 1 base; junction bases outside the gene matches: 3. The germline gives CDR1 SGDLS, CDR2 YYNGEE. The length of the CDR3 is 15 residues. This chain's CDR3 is CASSAGTENTGELFF. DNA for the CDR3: TGTGCCAGCAGCGCTGGGACAGAGAACACCGGGGAGCTGTTTTTT.

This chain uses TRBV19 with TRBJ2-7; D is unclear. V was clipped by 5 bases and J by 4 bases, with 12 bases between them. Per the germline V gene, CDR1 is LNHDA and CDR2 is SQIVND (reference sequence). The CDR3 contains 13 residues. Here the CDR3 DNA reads TGTGCCAGTAGTTTAAACCCCAGTTACGAGCAGTACTTC. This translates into CASSLNPSYEQYF.

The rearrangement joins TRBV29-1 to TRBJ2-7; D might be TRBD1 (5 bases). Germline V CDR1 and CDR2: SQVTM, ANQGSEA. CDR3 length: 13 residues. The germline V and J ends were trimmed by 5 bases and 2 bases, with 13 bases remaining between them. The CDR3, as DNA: TGCAGCGTTAGGGGTCTTACCCCCTACGAGCAGTACTTC. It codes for CSVRGLTPYEQYF.

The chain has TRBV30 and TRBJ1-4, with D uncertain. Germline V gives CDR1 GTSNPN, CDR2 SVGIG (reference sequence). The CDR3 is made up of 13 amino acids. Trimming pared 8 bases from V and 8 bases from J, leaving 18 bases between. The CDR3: CALEWAPGEKLFF. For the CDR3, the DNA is TGTGCCCTGGAATGGGCCCCTGGGGAAAAACTGTTTTTT.

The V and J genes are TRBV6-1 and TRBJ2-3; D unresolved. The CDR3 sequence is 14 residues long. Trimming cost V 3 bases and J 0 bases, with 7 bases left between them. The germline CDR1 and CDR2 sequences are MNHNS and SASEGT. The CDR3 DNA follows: TGTGCCAGCAGTGACGGTCTTAGCACAGATACGCAGTATTTT. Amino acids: CASSDGLSTDTQYF.

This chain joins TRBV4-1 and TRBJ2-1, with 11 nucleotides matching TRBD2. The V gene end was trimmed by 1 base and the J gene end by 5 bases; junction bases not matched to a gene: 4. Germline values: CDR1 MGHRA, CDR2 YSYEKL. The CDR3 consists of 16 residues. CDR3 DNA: TGCGCCAGCAGCCAAGGGCGACTAGCGGGGAACAATGAGCAGTTCTTC. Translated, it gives CASSQGRLAGNNEQFF.

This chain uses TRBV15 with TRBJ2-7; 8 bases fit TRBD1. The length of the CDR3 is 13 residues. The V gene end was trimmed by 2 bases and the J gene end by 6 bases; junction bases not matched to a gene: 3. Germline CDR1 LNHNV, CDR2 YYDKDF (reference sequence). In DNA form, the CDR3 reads TGTGCCACCAGCAGACAGGGGGCAGGCGAGCAGTACTTC. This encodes CATSRQGAGEQYF.

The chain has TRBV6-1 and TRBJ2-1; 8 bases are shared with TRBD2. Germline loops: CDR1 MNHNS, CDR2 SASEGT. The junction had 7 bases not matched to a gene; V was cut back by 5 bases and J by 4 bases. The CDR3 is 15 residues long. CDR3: CASSLLAGGYNEQFF. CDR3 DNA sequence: TGTGCCAGCAGTTTATTGGCGGGGGGTTACAATGAGCAGTTCTTC.

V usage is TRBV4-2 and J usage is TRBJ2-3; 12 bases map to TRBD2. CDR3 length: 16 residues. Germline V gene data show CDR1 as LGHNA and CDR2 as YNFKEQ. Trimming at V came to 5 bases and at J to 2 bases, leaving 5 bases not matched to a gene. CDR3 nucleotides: TGTGCCAGCAGCACCCGGACTAGCGGGGCCACAGATACGCAGTATTTT. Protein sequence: CASSTRTSGATDTQYF.

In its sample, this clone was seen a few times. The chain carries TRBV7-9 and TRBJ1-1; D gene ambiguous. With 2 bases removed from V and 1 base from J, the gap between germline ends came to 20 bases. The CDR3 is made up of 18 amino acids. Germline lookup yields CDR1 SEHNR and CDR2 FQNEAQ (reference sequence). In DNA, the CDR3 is TGTGCCAGCAGCTTATTGGTAGGAGCAATGGAGGGGAACACTGAAGCTTTCTTT. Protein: CASSLLVGAMEGNTEAFF.

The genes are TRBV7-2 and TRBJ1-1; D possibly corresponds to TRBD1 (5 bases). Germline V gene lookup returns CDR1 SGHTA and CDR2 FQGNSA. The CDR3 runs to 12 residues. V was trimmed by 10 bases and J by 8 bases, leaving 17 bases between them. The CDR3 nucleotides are TGTGCCACTGCAGCGGGACCGAGAGAAGCTTTCTTT. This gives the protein CATAAGPREAFF.

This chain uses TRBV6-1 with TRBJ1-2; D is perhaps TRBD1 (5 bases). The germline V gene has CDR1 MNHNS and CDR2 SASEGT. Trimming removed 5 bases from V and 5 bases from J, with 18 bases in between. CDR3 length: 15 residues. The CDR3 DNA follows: TGTGCCAGCAGTATAAGGGGCGACAGCCTGTATGGCTACACCTTC. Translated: CASSIRGDSLYGYTF.

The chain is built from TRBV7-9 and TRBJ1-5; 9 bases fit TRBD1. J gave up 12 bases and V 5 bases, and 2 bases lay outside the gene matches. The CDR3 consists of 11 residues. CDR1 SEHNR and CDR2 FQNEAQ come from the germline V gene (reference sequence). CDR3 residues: CASSRQGDQHF. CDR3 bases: TGTGCCAGCAGCCGACAGGGGGACCAGCATTTT.

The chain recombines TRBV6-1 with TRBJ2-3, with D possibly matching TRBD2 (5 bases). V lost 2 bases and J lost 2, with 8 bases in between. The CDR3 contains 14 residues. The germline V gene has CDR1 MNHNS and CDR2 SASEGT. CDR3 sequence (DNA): TGTGCCAGCAGTGAATTGCTAGCCACAGATACGCAGTATTTT. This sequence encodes CASSELLATDTQYF.

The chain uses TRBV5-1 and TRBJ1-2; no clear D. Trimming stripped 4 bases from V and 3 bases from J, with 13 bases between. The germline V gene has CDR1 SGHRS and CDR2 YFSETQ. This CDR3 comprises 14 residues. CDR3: CASSAGIGYYGYTF. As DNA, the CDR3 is TGCGCCAGCAGCGCGGGAATCGGGTACTATGGCTACACCTTC. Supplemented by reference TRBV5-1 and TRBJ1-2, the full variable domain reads KAGVTQTPRYLIKTRGQQVTLSCSPISGHRSVSWYQQTPGQGLQFLFEYFSETQRNKGNFPGRFSGRQFSNSRSEMNVSTLELGDSALYLCASSAGIGYYGYTFGSGTRLTVV.